Here is one T cell receptor beta chain with its context. The CDR3 totals 20 residues. V lost 7 bases to trimming and J lost 1 base; unmatched junction nucleotides: 18. Germline CDR1 MNHEY, CDR2 SMNVEV (reference sequence). The data were obtained in a study of blood T cell repertoires in COVID-19. Study summary: The United States, Italy and Spain supplied acute and convalescent COVID-19 samples. T cells, B-cell-depleted T cells, or PBMCs supplied cDNA or gDNA.

As handled by the study authors: Estimates of nucleated cell counts were drawn from the amplification of reference gene primers. TCRdb's copy holds only in-frame clones and misses some; the assay was immunoSEQ multiplex PCR. That table supplies the V and J calls and clone size; D and trimming were determined from the DNA. The repertoire holds around 250,000 clones, approximately 85% seen once, with roughly 5.2% in the top ten. Followed longitudinally, the Seattle patients had been enrolled during active infection. Sequencing was carried out using peripheral blood. The sequence was obtained from a woman at least 80 years old with COVID-19, enrolled during active disease. The V gene is TRBV27, the J gene TRBJ2-1; the match to TRBD2 covers 11 bases. CDR3 bases: TGTGCCAGCAAACTCCCCGGGACTAGCGGAATATACTCTTCCTACAATGAGCAGTTCTTC. It codes for CASKLPGTSGIYSSYNEQFF.